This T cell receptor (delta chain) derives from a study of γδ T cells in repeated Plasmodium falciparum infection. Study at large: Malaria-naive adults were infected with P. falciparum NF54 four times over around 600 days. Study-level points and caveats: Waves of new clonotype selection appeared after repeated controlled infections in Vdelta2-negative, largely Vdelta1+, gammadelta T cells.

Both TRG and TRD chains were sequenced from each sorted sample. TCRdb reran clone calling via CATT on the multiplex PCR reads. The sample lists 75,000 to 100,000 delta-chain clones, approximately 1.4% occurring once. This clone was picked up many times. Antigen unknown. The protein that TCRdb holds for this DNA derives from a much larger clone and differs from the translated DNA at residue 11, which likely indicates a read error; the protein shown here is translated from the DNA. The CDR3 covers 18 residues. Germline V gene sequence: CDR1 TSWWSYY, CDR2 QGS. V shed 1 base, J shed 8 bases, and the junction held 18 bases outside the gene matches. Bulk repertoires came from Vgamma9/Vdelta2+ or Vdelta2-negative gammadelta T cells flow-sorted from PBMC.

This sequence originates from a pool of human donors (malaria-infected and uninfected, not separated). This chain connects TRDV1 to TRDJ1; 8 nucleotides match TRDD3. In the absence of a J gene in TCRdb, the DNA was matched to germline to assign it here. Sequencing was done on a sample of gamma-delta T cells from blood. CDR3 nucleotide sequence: TGTGCTCTTGGGGAACCTCATTACTGGGGGGTACAAAGGGAGAAACTCATCTTT. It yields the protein CALGEPHYWGVQREKLIF.